Listed below are T cell receptor beta chains from one sample, sequenced in a study of regulatory T cells in long-lasting Graves disease. TCRdb reprocessed the multiplex PCR reads with MiXCR, giving one entry per CDR3 protein. The data contain roughly 500,000 distinct CDR3 sequences, roughly a fifth of them singletons. This specimen consisted of peripheral blood mononuclear cells (PBMCs), obtained when the disease was refractory, from a patient treated with antithyroid drugs. These receptors all stem from a female donor with Graves disease. Both conserved end residues are part of each CDR3.

j_call,v_call,cdr3_aa
TRBJ1-1,TRBV30,CAWSSLRDKVHEAFF
TRBJ2-7,TRBV20-1,CSAMAGSSYEQYF
TRBJ2-2,TRBV28,CASSSTGTGNTGELFF
TRBJ2-7,TRBV7-2,CASSLKDRVFYEQYF
TRBJ2-2,TRBV12-3/TRBV12-4,CASARGGSTNTGELFF
TRBJ2-7,TRBV19,CASSTLASYEQYF
TRBJ1-5,TRBV7-2,CASSSSPGTGDQPQHF
TRBJ2-2,TRBV24-1,CATSDPGQGNTGELFF
TRBJ2-4,TRBV6-2/TRBV6-3,CASSFGGGPGFQYF
TRBJ1-4,TRBV3-1,CASSQEPRDPNEKLFF
TRBJ1-5,TRBV7-8,CASSWGTGRNQPQHF
TRBJ2-7,TRBV25-1,CASSGIEQSYEQYF
TRBJ2-7,TRBV6-2/TRBV6-3,CASSSRTGTEQYF
TRBJ1-2,TRBV12-3/TRBV12-4,CASNIIGGYGYTF
TRBJ1-3,TRBV12-3/TRBV12-4,CASSLTGGNTIYF
TRBJ2-7,TRBV2,CASAYESSVYEQYF
TRBJ1-6,TRBV6-9,CASSNLGDRGVNSPLHF
TRBJ1-6,TRBV15,CATSTQGESPLHF
TRBJ2-5,TRBV20-1,CSAREGAAQETQYF
TRBJ2-5,TRBV19,CASSILGQPQETQYF
TRBJ1-1,TRBV29-1,CSVGIGRLNTEAFF
TRBJ1-5,TRBV7-8,CASSLIRLRQGGQPQHF
TRBJ1-4,TRBV20-1,CSAGTGGDEKLFF
TRBJ1-6,TRBV16,CASSQRSYNSPLHF
TRBJ1-1,TRBV5-6,CASSFDRHRAFF